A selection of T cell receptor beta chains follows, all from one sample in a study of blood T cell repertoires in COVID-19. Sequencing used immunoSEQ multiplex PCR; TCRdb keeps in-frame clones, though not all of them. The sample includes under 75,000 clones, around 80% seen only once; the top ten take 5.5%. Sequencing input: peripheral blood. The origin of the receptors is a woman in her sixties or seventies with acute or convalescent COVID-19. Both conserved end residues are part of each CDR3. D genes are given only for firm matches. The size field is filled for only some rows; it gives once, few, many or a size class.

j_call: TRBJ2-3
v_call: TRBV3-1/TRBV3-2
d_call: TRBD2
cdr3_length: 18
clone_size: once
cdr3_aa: CASSQPSLAGAVTDTQYF
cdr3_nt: TGTGCCAGCAGCCAACCTTCACTAGCGGGGGCCGTCACAGATACGCAGTATTTT

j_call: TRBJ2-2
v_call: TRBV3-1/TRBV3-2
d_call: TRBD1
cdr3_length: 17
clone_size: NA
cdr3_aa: CASTDGQGLANTGELFF
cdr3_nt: TGTGCCAGCACGGATGGACAGGGCCTCGCGAACACCGGGGAGCTGTTTTTT

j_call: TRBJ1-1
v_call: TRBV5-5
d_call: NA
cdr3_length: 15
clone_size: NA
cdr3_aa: CASSSSEGRNTEAFF
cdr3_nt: TGTGCCAGCAGCTCTTCTGAGGGTAGGAACACTGAAGCTTTCTTT

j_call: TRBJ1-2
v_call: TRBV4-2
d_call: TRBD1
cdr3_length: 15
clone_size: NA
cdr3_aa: CASSQMDRGFQGYTF
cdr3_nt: TGTGCCAGCAGCCAAATGGACAGGGGATTTCAGGGCTACACCTTC

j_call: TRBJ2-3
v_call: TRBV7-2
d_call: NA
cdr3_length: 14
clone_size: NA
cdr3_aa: CASSLGGITDTQYF
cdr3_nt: TGTGCCAGCAGCTTAGGCGGGATCACAGATACGCAGTATTTT

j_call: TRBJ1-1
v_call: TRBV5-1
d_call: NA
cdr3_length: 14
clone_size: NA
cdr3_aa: CASSLEGMNTEAFF
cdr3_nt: TGCGCCAGCAGCTTGGAGGGGATGAACACTGAAGCTTTCTTT

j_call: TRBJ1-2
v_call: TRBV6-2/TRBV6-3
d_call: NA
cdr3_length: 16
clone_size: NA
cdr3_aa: CASSYSRRGDGYGYTF
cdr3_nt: TGTGCCAGCAGTTACTCGAGGAGGGGAGATGGCTATGGCTACACCTTC

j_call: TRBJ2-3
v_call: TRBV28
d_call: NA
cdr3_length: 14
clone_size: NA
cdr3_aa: CASRPRGKTDTQYF
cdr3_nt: TGTGCCAGCAGGCCCCGGGGTAAAACAGATACGCAGTATTTT

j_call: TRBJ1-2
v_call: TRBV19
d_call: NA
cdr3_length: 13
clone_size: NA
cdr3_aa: CASSIWGGYGYTF
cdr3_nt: TGTGCCAGTAGTATTTGGGGAGGGTATGGCTACACCTTC

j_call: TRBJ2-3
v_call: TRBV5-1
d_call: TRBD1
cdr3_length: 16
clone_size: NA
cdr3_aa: CASSLVGGQGRDTQYF
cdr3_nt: TGCGCCAGCAGCTTGGTTGGCGGACAGGGGAGAGATACGCAGTATTTT

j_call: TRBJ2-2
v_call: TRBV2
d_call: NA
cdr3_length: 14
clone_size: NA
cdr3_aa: CASSGGALAGELFF
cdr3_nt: TGTGCCAGCAGTGGGGGAGCTCTAGCCGGGGAGCTGTTTTTT

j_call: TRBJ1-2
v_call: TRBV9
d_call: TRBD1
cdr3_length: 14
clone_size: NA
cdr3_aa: CASSSGQGDYGYTF
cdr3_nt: TGTGCCAGCAGCTCAGGACAGGGGGACTATGGCTACACCTTC

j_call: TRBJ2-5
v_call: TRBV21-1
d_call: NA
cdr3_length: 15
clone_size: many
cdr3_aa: CASSKPSGGRETQYF
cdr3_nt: TGTGCCAGCAGCAAACCTAGCGGGGGGCGAGAGACCCAGTACTTC

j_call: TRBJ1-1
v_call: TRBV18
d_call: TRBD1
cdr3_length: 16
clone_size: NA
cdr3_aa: CASSPGTGQINTEAFF
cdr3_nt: TGTGCCAGCTCACCCGGGACAGGGCAGATTAACACTGAAGCTTTCTTT

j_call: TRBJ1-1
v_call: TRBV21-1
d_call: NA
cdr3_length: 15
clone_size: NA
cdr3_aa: CASSKDGPRATEAFF
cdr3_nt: TGTGCCAGCAGCAAAGACGGTCCACGAGCCACTGAAGCTTTCTTT

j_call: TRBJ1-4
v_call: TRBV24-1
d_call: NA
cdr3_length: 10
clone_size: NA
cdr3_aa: CATNGEKLFF
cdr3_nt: TGTGCCACCAACGGTGAAAAACTGTTTTTT

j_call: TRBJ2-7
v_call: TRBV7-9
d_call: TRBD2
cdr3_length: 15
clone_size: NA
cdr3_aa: CASSLGRGGSYEQYF
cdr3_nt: TGTGCCAGCAGCTTAGGGCGGGGGGGATCCTACGAGCAGTACTTC

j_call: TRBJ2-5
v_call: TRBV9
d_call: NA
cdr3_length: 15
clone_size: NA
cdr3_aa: CASSAKRSLSETQYF
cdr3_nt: TGTGCCAGCAGCGCTAAGCGAAGTTTATCAGAGACCCAGTACTTC

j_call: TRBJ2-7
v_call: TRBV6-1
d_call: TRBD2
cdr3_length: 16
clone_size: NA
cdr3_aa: CASSVTSGGARREQYF
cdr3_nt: TGTGCCAGCAGTGTTACTAGCGGGGGGGCCCGACGCGAGCAGTACTTC

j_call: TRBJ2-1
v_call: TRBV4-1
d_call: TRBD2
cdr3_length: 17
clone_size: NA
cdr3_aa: CASSQDWGGGAYNEQFF
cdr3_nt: TGCGCCAGCAGCCAAGATTGGGGCGGGGGGGCTTACAATGAGCAGTTCTTC

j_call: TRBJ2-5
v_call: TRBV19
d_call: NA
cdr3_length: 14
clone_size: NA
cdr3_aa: CASSALFREETQYF
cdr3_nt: TGTGCCAGTAGTGCCCTCTTCCGCGAGGAGACCCAGTACTTC

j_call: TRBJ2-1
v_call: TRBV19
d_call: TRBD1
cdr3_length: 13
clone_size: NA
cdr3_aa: CASSLTQGTEQFF
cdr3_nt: TGTGCCAGTAGTCTTACACAGGGGACTGAGCAGTTCTTC

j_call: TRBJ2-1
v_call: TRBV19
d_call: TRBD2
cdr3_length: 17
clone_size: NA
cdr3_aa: CASSPQGTSGPYNEQFF
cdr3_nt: TGTGCCAGTAGTCCTCAAGGGACTAGCGGACCCTACAATGAGCAGTTCTTC

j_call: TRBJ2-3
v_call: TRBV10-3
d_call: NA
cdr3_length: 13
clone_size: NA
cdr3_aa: CAIRSRVDDTQYF
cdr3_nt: TGTGCCATCAGATCGAGGGTTGACGATACGCAGTATTTT

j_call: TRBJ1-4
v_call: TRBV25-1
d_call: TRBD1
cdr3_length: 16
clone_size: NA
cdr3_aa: CASSQGRQGAGEKLFF
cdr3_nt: TGTGCCAGCAGTCAAGGTCGACAGGGGGCAGGGGAAAAACTGTTTTTT

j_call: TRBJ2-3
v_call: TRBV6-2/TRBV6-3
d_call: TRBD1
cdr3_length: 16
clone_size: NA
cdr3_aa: CASSFRTGDITDTQYF
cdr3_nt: TGTGCCAGCAGTTTTAGGACAGGGGATATCACAGATACGCAGTATTTT

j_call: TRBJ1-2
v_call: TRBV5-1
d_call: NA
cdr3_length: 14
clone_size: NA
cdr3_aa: CASSPGQLNYGYTF
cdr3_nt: TGCGCCAGCAGCCCGGGACAACTGAACTATGGCTACACCTTC

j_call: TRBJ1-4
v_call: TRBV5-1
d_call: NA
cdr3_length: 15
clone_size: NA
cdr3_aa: CASSSGGTTNEKLFF
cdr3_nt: TGCGCCAGCAGCTCGGGGGGTACAACTAATGAAAAACTGTTTTTT

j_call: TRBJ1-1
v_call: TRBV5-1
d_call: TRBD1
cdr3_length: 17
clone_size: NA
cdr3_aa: CASSLGAGGGFSTEAFF
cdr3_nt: TGCGCCAGCAGCTTGGGGGCAGGGGGCGGCTTTAGCACTGAAGCTTTCTTT

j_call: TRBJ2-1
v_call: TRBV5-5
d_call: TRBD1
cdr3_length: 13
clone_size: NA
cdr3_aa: CASSYGQGSEQFF
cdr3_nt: TGTGCCAGCAGCTATGGACAGGGGAGTGAGCAGTTCTTC

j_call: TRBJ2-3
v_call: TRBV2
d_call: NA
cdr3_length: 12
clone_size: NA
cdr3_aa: CASIELTDTQYF
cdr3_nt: TGTGCCAGCATCGAACTTACTGATACGCAGTATTTT

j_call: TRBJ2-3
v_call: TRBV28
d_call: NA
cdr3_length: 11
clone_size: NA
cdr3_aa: CASTYLRTQYF
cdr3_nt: TGTGCCAGCACCTATCTACGTACGCAGTATTTT